This is a list of T cell receptor beta chains from one sample in a study of cytomegalovirus exposure and HLA in healthy donors. Sequencing was performed with immunoSEQ multiplex PCR; in TCRdb, only in-frame clones are kept and a portion is missing. The table lists about 140,000 clones, 82% of them singletons. Sequencing was done on a sample of PBMCs. These receptors were taken from a man younger than 45 in good health and CMV-seropositive. Each CDR3 is given with its conserved first and last residue. The D gene is left open where the match is weak. A row's size may be missing; if present it is once, few, many or a size class.

v_gene: TRBV10-1
abundance: once
d_gene: TRBD1
j_gene: TRBJ1-1
CDR3aa: CARNPGQGLSPMNTEAFF
CDR3nt: TGCGCCAGAAACCCGGGACAGGGCCTTTCACCAATGAACACTGAAGCTTTCTTT

v_gene: TRBV6-6
abundance: -
d_gene: -
j_gene: TRBJ2-1
CDR3aa: CASSTGSSYNEQFF
CDR3nt: TGTGCCAGCAGTACAGGGAGCTCCTACAATGAGCAGTTCTTC

v_gene: TRBV19
abundance: -
d_gene: TRBD1
j_gene: TRBJ2-1
CDR3aa: CASSDRVGNEQFF
CDR3nt: TGTGCCAGTTCGGACAGGGTGGGCAATGAGCAGTTCTTC

v_gene: TRBV7-9
abundance: -
d_gene: -
j_gene: TRBJ2-1
CDR3aa: CSSSLDNNEQFF
CDR3nt: TGTTCCAGCAGCTTGGACAACAATGAGCAGTTCTTC

v_gene: TRBV19
abundance: -
d_gene: -
j_gene: TRBJ1-2
CDR3aa: CASSWTANYGYTF
CDR3nt: TGTGCCAGTAGTTGGACAGCTAACTATGGCTACACCTTC

v_gene: TRBV5-4
abundance: -
d_gene: -
j_gene: TRBJ2-1
CDR3aa: CASSLDGNSYNEQFF
CDR3nt: TGTGCCAGCAGCTTGGACGGGAACTCCTACAATGAGCAGTTCTTC

v_gene: TRBV5-1
abundance: -
d_gene: TRBD1
j_gene: TRBJ2-6
CDR3aa: CASSPTTGSGANVLTF
CDR3nt: TGCGCCAGCAGCCCGACGACAGGGTCTGGGGCCAACGTCCTGACTTTC

v_gene: TRBV7-8
abundance: few
d_gene: TRBD2
j_gene: TRBJ2-7
CDR3aa: CASSLGTSNSYEQYF
CDR3nt: TGTGCCAGCAGCTTAGGGACTAGCAACTCCTACGAGCAGTACTTC

v_gene: TRBV4-1
abundance: -
d_gene: -
j_gene: TRBJ2-7
CDR3aa: CASSQDRDTAFYEQYF
CDR3nt: TGCGCCAGCAGCCAGGACCGGGACACGGCCTTCTACGAGCAGTACTTC

v_gene: TRBV6-5
abundance: -
d_gene: TRBD2
j_gene: TRBJ2-7
CDR3aa: CAASDGLAGGEQYF
CDR3nt: TGTGCCGCGTCCGACGGGCTAGCGGGAGGCGAGCAGTACTTC

v_gene: TRBV5-5
abundance: many
d_gene: TRBD1
j_gene: TRBJ2-1
CDR3aa: CASSPSDRGNEQFF
CDR3nt: TGTGCCAGCAGCCCAAGCGACAGGGGAAATGAGCAGTTCTTC

v_gene: TRBV5-1
abundance: few
d_gene: -
j_gene: TRBJ2-1
CDR3aa: CASSLGQGSYNEQFF
CDR3nt: TGCGCCAGCAGCTTGGGGCAGGGCTCCTACAATGAGCAGTTCTTC

v_gene: TRBV9
abundance: -
d_gene: -
j_gene: TRBJ2-5
CDR3aa: CASSVASQETQYF
CDR3nt: TGTGCCAGCAGCGTAGCCTCTCAAGAGACCCAGTACTTC

v_gene: TRBV12-1
abundance: -
d_gene: -
j_gene: TRBJ2-2
CDR3aa: CASSFGKRAGANTGELFF
CDR3nt: TGTGCCAGCAGCTTTGGGAAAAGAGCGGGGGCGAACACCGGGGAGCTGTTTTTT

v_gene: TRBV18
abundance: -
d_gene: -
j_gene: TRBJ2-1
CDR3aa: CASSPLGSSYNEQFF
CDR3nt: TGTGCCAGCTCACCTTTGGGCTCTTCCTACAATGAGCAGTTCTTC

v_gene: TRBV9
abundance: -
d_gene: TRBD1
j_gene: TRBJ1-2
CDR3aa: CASSAQTGFYGYTF
CDR3nt: TGTGCCAGCAGCGCACAGACAGGGTTCTATGGCTACACCTTC

v_gene: TRBV5-4
abundance: -
d_gene: -
j_gene: TRBJ2-1
CDR3aa: CASSRLMAGDEQFF
CDR3nt: TGTGCCAGCAGCCGATTGATGGCAGGGGATGAGCAGTTCTTC

v_gene: TRBV2
abundance: once
d_gene: -
j_gene: TRBJ1-1
CDR3aa: CASRREQGGNTEAFF
CDR3nt: TGTGCCAGCAGGCGCGAACAGGGCGGGAACACTGAAGCTTTCTTT

v_gene: TRBV28
abundance: -
d_gene: -
j_gene: TRBJ1-2
CDR3aa: CASSPGRGHGYTF
CDR3nt: TGTGCCAGCAGCCCCGGGAGGGGCCATGGCTACACCTTC

v_gene: TRBV18
abundance: -
d_gene: -
j_gene: TRBJ1-1
CDR3aa: CASSQGGDTEAFF
CDR3nt: TGTGCCAGCTCACAAGGGGGAGACACTGAAGCTTTCTTT

v_gene: TRBV15
abundance: -
d_gene: TRBD2
j_gene: TRBJ2-1
CDR3aa: CATSRGLAGANEQFF
CDR3nt: TGTGCCACCAGCAGAGGACTAGCGGGAGCCAATGAGCAGTTCTTC

v_gene: TRBV6-5
abundance: -
d_gene: -
j_gene: TRBJ1-1
CDR3aa: CASSYYPGTAFF
CDR3nt: TGTGCCAGCAGTTACTATCCGGGAACAGCTTTCTTT

v_gene: TRBV5-6
abundance: -
d_gene: -
j_gene: TRBJ1-3
CDR3aa: CASSIESGSGNTIYF
CDR3nt: TGTGCCAGCAGCATCGAATCGGGGTCAGGAAACACCATATATTTT

v_gene: TRBV27
abundance: -
d_gene: -
j_gene: TRBJ2-1
CDR3aa: CASSLSIRVGEQFF
CDR3nt: TGTGCCAGCAGTTTATCGATCAGGGTGGGTGAGCAGTTCTTC

v_gene: TRBV9
abundance: -
d_gene: TRBD2
j_gene: TRBJ2-1
CDR3aa: CASSVGLAGYNEQFF
CDR3nt: TGTGCCAGCAGCGTAGGACTAGCGGGCTACAATGAGCAGTTCTTC

v_gene: TRBV4-1
abundance: -
d_gene: TRBD2
j_gene: TRBJ2-1
CDR3aa: CASSHHTGTSGSNEQFF
CDR3nt: TGCGCCAGCAGCCATCACACCGGGACTAGCGGGTCCAATGAGCAGTTCTTC